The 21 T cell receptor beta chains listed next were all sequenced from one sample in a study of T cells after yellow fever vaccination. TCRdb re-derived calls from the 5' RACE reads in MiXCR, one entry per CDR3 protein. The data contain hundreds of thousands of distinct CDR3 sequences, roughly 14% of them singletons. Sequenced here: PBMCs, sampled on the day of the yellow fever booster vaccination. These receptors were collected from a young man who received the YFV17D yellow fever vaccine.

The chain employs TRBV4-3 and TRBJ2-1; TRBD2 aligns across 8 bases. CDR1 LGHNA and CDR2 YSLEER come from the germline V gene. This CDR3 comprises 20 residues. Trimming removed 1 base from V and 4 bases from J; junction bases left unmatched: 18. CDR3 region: CASSQVRGIVAGPQYNEQFF. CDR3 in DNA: TGCGCCAGCAGCCAAGTTCGGGGGATAGTAGCGGGACCCCAGTACAATGAGCAGTTCTTC.

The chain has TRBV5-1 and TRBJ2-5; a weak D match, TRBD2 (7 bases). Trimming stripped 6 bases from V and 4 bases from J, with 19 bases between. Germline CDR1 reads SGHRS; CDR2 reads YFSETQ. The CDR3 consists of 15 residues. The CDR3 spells CASNDRGAGSETQYF. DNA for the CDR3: TGCGCCAGCAACGACCGGGGGGCAGGGTCAGAGACCCAGTACTTC.

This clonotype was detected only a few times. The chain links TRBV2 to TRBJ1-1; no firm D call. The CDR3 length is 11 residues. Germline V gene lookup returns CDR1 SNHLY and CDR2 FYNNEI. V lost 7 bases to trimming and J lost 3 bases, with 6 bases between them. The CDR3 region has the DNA TGTGCCAGCAAAAGGGACACTGAAGCTTTCTTT. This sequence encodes CASKRDTEAFF.

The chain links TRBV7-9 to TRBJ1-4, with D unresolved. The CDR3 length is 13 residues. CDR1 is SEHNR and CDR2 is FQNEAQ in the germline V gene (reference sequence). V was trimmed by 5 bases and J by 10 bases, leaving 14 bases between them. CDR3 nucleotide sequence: TGTGCCAGCAGCATAAGAACAGCCCGAAAACTGTTTTTT. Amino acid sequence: CASSIRTARKLFF.

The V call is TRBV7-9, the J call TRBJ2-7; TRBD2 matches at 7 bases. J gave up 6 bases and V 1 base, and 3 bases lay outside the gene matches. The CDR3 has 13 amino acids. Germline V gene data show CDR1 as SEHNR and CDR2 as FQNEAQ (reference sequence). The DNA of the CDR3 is TGTGCCAGCAGCTTAGAGGCTAGCGGCGAGCAGTACTTC. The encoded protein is CASSLEASGEQYF.

The CDR3 DNA sequence: TGTGCCAGCAGCCCCCCCGCGGGAGCGCCCCAGTACAATGAGCAGTTCTTC. This translates into CASSPPAGAPQYNEQFF. The genes are TRBV9 and TRBJ2-1, with TRBD2 matching over 7 bases. V dropped 4 bases and J dropped 4; count of bases not matched to a gene: 14. Germline V CDR1 and CDR2: SGDLS, YYNGEE. CDR3 length: 17 amino acids.

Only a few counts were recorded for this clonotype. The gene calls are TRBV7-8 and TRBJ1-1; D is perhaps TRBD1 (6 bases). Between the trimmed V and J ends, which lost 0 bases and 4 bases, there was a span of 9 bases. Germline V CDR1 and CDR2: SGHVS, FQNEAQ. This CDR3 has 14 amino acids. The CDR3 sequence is CASSLAHRATEAFF. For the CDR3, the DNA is TGTGCCAGCAGCTTAGCCCACAGGGCCACTGAAGCTTTCTTT.

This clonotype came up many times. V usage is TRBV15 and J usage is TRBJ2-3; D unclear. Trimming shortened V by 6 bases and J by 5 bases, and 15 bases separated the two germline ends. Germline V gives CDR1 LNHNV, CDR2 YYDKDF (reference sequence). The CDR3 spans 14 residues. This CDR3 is CATSSLGSGDTQYF. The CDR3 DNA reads TGTGCCACCAGTTCCTTGGGTTCCGGAGATACGCAGTATTTT.

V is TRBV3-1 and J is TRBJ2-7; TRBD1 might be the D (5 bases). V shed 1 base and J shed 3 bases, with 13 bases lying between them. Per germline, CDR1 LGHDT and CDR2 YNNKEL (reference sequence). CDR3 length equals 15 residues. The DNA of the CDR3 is TGTGCCAGCAGCCAAGGGGGCATGGCGTTCTACGAGCAGTACTTC. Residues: CASSQGGMAFYEQYF.

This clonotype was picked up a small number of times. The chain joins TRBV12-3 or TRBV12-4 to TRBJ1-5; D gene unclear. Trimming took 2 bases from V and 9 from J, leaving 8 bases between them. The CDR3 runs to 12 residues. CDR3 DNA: TGTGCCAGCAGTTTAAGGCCCGGGCCCCAGCATTTT. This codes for CASSLRPGPQHF.

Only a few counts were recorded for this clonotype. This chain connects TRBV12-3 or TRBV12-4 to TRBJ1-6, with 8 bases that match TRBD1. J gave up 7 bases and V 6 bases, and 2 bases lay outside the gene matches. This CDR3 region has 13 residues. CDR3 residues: CASRTGANSPLHF. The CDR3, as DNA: TGTGCCAGCAGGACAGGGGCGAATTCACCCCTCCACTTT.

CDR3 in amino acids: CSVGGQYTDTQYF. As DNA, the CDR3 is TGCAGCGTTGGGGGACAATACACAGATACGCAGTATTTT. The chain has TRBV29-1 and TRBJ2-3; D is perhaps TRBD1 (6 bases). Germline V lookup: CDR1 SQVTM, CDR2 ANQGSEA. V was trimmed by 4 bases and J by 2 bases, leaving 10 bases between them. This CDR3 contains 13 residues.

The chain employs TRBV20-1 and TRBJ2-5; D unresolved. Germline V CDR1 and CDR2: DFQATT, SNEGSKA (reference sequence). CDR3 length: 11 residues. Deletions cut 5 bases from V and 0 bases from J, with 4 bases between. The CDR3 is CSAADQETQYF. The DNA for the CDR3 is TGCAGTGCTGCCGACCAAGAGACCCAGTACTTC.

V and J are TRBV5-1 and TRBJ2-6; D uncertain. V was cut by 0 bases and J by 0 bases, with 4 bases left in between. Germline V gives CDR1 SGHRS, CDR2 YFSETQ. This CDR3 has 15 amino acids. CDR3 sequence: CASSLANSGANVLTF. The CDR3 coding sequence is TGCGCCAGCAGCTTGGCCAACTCTGGGGCCAACGTCCTGACTTTC.

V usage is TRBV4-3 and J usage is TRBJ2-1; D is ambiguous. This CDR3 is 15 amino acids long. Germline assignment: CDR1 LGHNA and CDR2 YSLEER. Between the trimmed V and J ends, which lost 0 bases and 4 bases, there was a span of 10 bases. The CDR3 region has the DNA TGCGCCAGCAGCCAAGATGTGACTGGATACAATGAGCAGTTCTTC. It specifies CASSQDVTGYNEQFF.

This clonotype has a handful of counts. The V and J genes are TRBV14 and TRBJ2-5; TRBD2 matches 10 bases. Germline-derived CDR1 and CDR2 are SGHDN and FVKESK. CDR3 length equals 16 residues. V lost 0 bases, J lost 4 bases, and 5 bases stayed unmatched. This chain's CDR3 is CASSQDLAGVTETQYF. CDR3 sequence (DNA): TGTGCCAGCAGCCAAGATCTAGCGGGAGTAACAGAGACCCAGTACTTC.

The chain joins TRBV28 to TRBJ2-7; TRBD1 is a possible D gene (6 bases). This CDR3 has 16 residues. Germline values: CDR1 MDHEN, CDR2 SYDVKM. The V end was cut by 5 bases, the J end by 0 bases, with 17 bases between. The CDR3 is CASSQTGTSSSYEQYF. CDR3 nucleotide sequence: TGTGCCAGCAGTCAAACCGGGACATCAAGCTCCTACGAGCAGTACTTC.

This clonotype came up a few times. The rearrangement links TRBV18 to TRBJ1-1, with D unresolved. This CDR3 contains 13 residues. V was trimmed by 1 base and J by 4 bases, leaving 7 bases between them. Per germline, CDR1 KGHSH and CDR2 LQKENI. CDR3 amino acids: CASSPLGSTEAFF. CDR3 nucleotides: TGTGCCAGCTCACCACTGGGGAGCACTGAAGCTTTCTTT.

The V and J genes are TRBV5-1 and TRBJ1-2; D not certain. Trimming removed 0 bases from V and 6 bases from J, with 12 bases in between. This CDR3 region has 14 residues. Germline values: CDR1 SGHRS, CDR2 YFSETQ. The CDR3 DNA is TGCGCCAGCAGCTTGGCCTTGGAAAGGAATGGCTACACCTTC. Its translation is CASSLALERNGYTF.

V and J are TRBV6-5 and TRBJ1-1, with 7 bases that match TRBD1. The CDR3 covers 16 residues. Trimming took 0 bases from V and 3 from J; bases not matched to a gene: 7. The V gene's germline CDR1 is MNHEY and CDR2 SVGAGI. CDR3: CASSYSVTGRHTEAFF. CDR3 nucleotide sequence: TGTGCCAGCAGTTACTCTGTGACAGGGCGGCACACTGAAGCTTTCTTT.

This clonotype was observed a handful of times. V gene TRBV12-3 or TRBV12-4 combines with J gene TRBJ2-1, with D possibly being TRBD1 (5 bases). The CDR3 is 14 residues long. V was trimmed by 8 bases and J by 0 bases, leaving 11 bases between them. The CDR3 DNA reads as TGTGCCAGCGGAGACCAGGGCTCCTACAATGAGCAGTTCTTC. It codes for CASGDQGSYNEQFF.